This T cell receptor (beta chain) was documented in a study of Graves' ophthalmopathy and Graves' hyperthyroidism. RNA transcripts were the template, and TCR beta CDR3 regions were amplified from them. HTBI primers were employed in first-round RT-PCR, then a second-round multiplex PCR followed. TCRdb called the multiplex PCR reads again in MiXCR, with one record for every CDR3 protein. Of over a million distinct CDR3 sequences listed, less than 45% are singletons. This clonotype turned up a few times. From germline, CDR1 is SQVTM and CDR2 ANQGSEA. The CDR3 has 14 residues. V gave up 7 bases and J gave up 4 bases, with 19 bases separating them.

Sequencing was performed on peripheral blood or thyroid tissue (not recorded which). This TCR came from an adult man with Graves' hyperthyroidism. This chain links TRBV29-1 with TRBJ2-5; D is possibly TRBD2 (5 bases). CDR3 loop: CSAPGPGSVETQYF. As DNA, the CDR3 is TGCAGCGCCCCCGGTCCGGGATCAGTAGAGACCCAGTACTTC.